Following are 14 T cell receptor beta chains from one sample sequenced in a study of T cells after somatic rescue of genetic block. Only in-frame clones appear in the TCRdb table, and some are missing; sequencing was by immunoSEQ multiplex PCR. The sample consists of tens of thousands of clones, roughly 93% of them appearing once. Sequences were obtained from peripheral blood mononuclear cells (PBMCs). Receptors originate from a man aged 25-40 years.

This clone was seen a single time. The CDR3 DNA is TGTGCCAGCAGCTTCCGGACAGGACACTCCTACGAGCAGTACTTC. It codes for CASSFRTGHSYEQYF. V and J are TRBV11-2 and TRBJ2-7; 7 bases are shared with TRBD1. Germline CDR1 is SGHAT and CDR2 is FQNNGV. The CDR3 has 15 amino acids. The J segment lost 0 bases and the V segment lost 3 bases, leaving 5 bases of the junction unmatched.

The CDR3 DNA reads TGTGCCAGCAGCTTCGACGGAGAAACCTACGAGCAGTACTTC. Its translation: CASSFDGETYEQYF. The chain recombines TRBV5-6 with TRBJ2-7; D unclear. CDR3 size: 14 residues. The germline V gene has CDR1 SGHDT and CDR2 YYEEEE. Trimming removed 2 bases at V and 2 bases at J, with 11 bases between.

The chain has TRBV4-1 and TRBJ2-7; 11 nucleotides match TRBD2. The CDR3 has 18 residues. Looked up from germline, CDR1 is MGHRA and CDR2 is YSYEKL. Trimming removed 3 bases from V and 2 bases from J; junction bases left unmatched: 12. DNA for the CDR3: TGCGCCAGCAGCCATAGACTAGCGGGACCTTCCAGGACCTACGAGCAGTACTTC. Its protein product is CASSHRLAGPSRTYEQYF.

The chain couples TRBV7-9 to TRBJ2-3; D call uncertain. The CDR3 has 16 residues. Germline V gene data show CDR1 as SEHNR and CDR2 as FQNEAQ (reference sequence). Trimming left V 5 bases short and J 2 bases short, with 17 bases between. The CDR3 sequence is CASSQSGPFPTDTQYF. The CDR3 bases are TGTGCCAGCAGCCAAAGTGGCCCCTTTCCCACAGATACGCAGTATTTT.

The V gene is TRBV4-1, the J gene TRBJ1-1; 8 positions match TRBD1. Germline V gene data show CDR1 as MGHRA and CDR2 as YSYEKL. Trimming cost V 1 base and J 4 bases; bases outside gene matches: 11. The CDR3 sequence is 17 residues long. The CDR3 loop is CASSQAHRQGWGTEAFF. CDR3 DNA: TGCGCCAGCAGCCAAGCCCACCGACAGGGGTGGGGCACTGAAGCTTTCTTT.

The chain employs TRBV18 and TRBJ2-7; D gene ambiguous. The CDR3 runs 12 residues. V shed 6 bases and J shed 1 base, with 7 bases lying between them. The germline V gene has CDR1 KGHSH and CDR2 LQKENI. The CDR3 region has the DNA TGTGCCAGCTCTCCAACATCCTACGAGCAGTACTTC. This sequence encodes CASSPTSYEQYF.

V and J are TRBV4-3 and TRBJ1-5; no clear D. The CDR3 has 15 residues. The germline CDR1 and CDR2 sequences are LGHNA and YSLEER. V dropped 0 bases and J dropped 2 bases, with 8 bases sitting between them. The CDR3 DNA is TGCGCCAGCAGCCAAGATCGGGCGGGCAATCAGCCCCAGCATTTT. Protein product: CASSQDRAGNQPQHF.

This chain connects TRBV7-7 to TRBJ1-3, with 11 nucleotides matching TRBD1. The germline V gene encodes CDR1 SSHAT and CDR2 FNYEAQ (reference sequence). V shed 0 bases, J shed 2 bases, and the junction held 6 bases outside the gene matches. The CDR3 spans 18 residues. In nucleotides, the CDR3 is TGTGCCAGCAGCTTAGCGTGGACAGGGGGCGTACCTGGAAACACCATATATTTT. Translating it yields CASSLAWTGGVPGNTIYF.

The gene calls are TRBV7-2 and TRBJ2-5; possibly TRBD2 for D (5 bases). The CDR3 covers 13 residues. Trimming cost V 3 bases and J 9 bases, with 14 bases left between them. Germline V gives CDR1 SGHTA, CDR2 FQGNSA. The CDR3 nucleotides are TGTGCCAGCAGCTTCGGACTTGAGAGGCCCCAGTACTTC. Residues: CASSFGLERPQYF.

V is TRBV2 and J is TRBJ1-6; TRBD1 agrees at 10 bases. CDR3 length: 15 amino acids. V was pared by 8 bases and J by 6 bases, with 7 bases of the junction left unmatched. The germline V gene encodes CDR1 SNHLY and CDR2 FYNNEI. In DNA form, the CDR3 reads TGTGCCAGCGGGGGGACAGGGGTACGTAATTCACCCCTCCACTTT. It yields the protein CASGGTGVRNSPLHF.

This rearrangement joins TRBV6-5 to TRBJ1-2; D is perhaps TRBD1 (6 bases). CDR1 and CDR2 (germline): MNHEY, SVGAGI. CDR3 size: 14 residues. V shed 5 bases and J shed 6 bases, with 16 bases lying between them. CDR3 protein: CASSKKQGGNGYTF. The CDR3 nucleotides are TGTGCCAGCAGTAAAAAACAGGGAGGGAATGGCTACACCTTC.

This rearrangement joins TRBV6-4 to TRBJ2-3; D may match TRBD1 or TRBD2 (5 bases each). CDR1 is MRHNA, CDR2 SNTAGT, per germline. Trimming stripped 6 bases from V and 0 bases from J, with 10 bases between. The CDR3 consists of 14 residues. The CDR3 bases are TGTGCCAGCAGCCGGGACGAAAGCACAGATACGCAGTATTTT. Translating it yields CASSRDESTDTQYF.

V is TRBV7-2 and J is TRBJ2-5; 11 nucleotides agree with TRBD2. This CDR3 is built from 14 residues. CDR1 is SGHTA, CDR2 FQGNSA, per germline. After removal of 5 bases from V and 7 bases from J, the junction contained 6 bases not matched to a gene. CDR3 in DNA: TGTGCCAGCAGCGCCTGGCTAGCGGGGGGGACCCAGTACTTC. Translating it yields CASSAWLAGGTQYF.

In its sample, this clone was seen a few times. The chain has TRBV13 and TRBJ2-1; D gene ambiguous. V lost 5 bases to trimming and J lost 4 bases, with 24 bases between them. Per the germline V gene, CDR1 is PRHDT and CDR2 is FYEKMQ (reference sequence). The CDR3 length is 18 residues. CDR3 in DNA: TGTGCCAGCAGCCTCTGGGGATCAAGTTTATGGGGATACAATGAGCAGTTCTTC. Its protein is CASSLWGSSLWGYNEQFF.